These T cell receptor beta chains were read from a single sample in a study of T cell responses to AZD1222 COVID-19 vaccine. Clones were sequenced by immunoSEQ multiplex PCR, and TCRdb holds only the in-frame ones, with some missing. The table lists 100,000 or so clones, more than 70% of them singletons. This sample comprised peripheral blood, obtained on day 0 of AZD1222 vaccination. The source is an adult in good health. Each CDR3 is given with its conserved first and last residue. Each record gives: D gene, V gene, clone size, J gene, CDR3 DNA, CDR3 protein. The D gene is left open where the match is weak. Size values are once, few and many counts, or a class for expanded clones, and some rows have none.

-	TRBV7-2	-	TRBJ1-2	TGTGCCAGCAGCTTATTGGTCTATGGCTACACCTTC	CASSLLVYGYTF
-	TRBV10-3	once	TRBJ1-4	TGTGCCGCTCGAGCTGGCACGGGGGCCGAAGAAAAACTGTTTTTT	CAARAGTGAEEKLFF
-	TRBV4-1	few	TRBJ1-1	TGCGCCAGCAGCCAAGATGGGGCCAGGTTGGTTGAAGCTTTCTTT	CASSQDGARLVEAFF
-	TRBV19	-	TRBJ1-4	TGTGCCAGTAGTAAGCAGGCGTCGGCCGAAGAAAAACTGTTTTTT	CASSKQASAEEKLFF
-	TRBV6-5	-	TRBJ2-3	TGTGCCAGCAGTTCAGGGTCTAGCACAGATACGCAGTATTTT	CASSSGSSTDTQYF
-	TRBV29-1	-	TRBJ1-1	TGCAGCGTTGAACAGGGCTTGAACACTGAAGCTTTCTTT	CSVEQGLNTEAFF
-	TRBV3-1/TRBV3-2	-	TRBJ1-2	TGTGCCAGCAGTCGGACAGAGGGCTATGGCTACACCTTC	CASSRTEGYGYTF
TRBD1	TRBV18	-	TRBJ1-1	TGTGCCAGCTCACAGGGGGCAGCGTTTACTGAAGCTTTCTTT	CASSQGAAFTEAFF
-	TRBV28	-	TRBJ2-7	TGTGCCAGCAGTTCCTCCCCTAGGCAGTACTTC	CASSSSPRQYF
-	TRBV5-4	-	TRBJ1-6	TGTGCCAGCAGCTTGCAGTTGGGCTCAAATTCACCCCTCCACTTT	CASSLQLGSNSPLHF
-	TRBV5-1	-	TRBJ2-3	TGCGCCAGCAGCGGAGAAACAGATACGCAGTATTTT	CASSGETDTQYF
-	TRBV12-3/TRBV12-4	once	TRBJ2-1	TGTGCCAGCAGTACCCGGAGTGTTGTAGAGCAGTTCTTC	CASSTRSVVEQFF
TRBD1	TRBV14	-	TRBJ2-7	TGTGCCAGCAGCCACACAGGGGCTACCTACGAGCAGTACTTC	CASSHTGATYEQYF
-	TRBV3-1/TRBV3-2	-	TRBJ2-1	TGTGCCAGCAGCGGAAGGGGGTTAGCGGTGGCCAATGAGCAGTTCTTC	CASSGRGLAVANEQFF
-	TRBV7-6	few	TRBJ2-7	TGTGCCAGCAGCTTAAAGACAGGAGTTTACGAGCAGTACTTC	CASSLKTGVYEQYF
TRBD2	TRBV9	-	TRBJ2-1	TGTGCCAGCAGCGTAGGTGCGGGGGGAAATCACAATGAGCAGTTCTTC	CASSVGAGGNHNEQFF
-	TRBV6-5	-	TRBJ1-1	TGTGCCAGCAGTAGCGCCAACACGCACACTGAAGCTTTCTTT	CASSSANTHTEAFF
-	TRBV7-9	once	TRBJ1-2	TGTGCCAGCAGCTTAAGTACCAGGAGTGGCTACACCTTC	CASSLSTRSGYTF
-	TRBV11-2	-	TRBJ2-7	TGTGCCAGCAGCTCGGCGGGGATTCCCTACGAGCAGTACTTC	CASSSAGIPYEQYF
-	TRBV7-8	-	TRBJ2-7	TGTGCCAGCAGCTTAGCGCTATGGGGAGACGAGCAGTACTTC	CASSLALWGDEQYF
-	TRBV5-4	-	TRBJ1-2	TGTGCCAGCAGCTTGGACTCTCGGGAGGGCTACACCTTC	CASSLDSREGYTF
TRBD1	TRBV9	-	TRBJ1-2	TGTGCCAGCAGCGGGAACCGACAGGGGGCGCCTGGCTACACCTTC	CASSGNRQGAPGYTF
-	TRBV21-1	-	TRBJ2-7	TGTGCCAGCAGCAAAGAGTACCAAATTCCGGGACAGGGCTCCTACGAGCAGTACTTC	CASSKEYQIPGQGSYEQYF
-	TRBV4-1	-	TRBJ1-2	TGCGCCAGCAGCCAAGGCCCTTTCAACTATGGCTACACCTTC	CASSQGPFNYGYTF
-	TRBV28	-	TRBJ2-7	TGTGCCAGCAGCTCATATTCCTACGAGCAGTACTTC	CASSSYSYEQYF
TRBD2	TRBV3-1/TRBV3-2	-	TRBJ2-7	TGTGCCAGCAGCGAGGGACTAGATTCTTCTTTGGAGCAGTACTTC	CASSEGLDSSLEQYF
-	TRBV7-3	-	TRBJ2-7	TGTGCCAGCAGCCCTGGGGCAGGGAGAGCCAACGAGCAGTACTTC	CASSPGAGRANEQYF
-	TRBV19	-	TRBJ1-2	TGTGCCAGTAGTATAGGCGAGGGACGTGGCAACTATGGCTACACCTTC	CASSIGEGRGNYGYTF
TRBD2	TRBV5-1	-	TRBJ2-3	TGCGCCAGCAGCTTGACAGCGGGGGCCCACGGAGATACGCAGTATTTT	CASSLTAGAHGDTQYF
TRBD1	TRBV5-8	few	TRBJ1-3	TGTGCCAGCAGCTTAGCACATCGGACAGGAGGAAACACCATATATTTT	CASSLAHRTGGNTIYF
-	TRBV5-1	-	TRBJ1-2	TGCGCCAGCAGCTTGGGGACGGGCGGCTACACCTTC	CASSLGTGGYTF
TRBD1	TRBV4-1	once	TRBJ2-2	TGCGCCAGCAGCCAAGTAGGACAGGGGTTCACCGGGGAGCTGTTTTTT	CASSQVGQGFTGELFF
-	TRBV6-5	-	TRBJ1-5	TGTGCCAGCACCGAAGGGCGTAGGAATCAGCCCCAGCATTTT	CASTEGRRNQPQHF
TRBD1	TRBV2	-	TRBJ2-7	TGTGCCGGACGACAGGGAACCTACGAGCAGTACTTC	CAGRQGTYEQYF
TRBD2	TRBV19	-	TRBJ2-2	TGTGCCAGTAGTATAGGTGGGGGGGACACCGGGGAGCTGTTTTTT	CASSIGGGDTGELFF
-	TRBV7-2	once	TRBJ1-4	TGTGCCAGCAGCCTAAGCGGGACTAATGAAAAACTGTTTTTT	CASSLSGTNEKLFF
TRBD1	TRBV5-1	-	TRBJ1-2	TGCGCCAGCAGCTTGGACAGGGGGCGCGACTATGGCTACACCTTC	CASSLDRGRDYGYTF
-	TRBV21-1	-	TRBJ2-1	TGTGCCAGCTCACAAAAGTGGGGGACAGGGCATCGAAGCTCCTACAATGAGCAGTTCTTC	CASSQKWGTGHRSSYNEQFF
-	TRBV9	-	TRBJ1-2	TGTGCCAGCAGCGTGGAACTCCGTCAGGGTCCCTATGGCTACACCTTC	CASSVELRQGPYGYTF
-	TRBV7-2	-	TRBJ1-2	TGTGCCAGCAGCTTAGCGCGTCGGGCGGGGGATGGCTACACCTTC	CASSLARRAGDGYTF
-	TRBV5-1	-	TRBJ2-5	TGCGCCAGCAGCTTGGTGGGGACCTCGGAGGAGACCCAGTACTTC	CASSLVGTSEETQYF
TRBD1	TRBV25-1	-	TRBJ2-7	TGTGCCAGCAGTGCCGGACAGGGGGCTTACGAGCAGTACTTC	CASSAGQGAYEQYF
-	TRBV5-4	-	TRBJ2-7	TGTGCCAGCGGCAGGCAGGGTGCCTACGAGCAGTACTTC	CASGRQGAYEQYF
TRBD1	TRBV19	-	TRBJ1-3	TGTGCCAGTAGTACGACAGGGGCTGGAAACACCATATATTTT	CASSTTGAGNTIYF
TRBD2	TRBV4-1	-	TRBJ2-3	TGCGCCAGCAGCCAAACTAGCGGGGGGGCCACAGATACGCAGTATTTT	CASSQTSGGATDTQYF
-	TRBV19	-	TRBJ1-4	TGTGCCAGTAGCTTCGACAGTCGTCTTAATGAAAAACTGTTTTTT	CASSFDSRLNEKLFF
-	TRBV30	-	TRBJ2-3	TGTGCCTGGAGTCAGGGAGATACGCAGTATTTT	CAWSQGDTQYF
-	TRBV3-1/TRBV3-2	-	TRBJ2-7	TGTGCCAGCAGCCAAGGGAGGGCAGGCCACGAGCAGTACTTC	CASSQGRAGHEQYF
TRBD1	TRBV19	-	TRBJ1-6	TGTGCCAGTAGTGCTCAGATAGGGGACAGCCATCCGACCCTCCACTTT	CASSAQIGDSHPTLHF
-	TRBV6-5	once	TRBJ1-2	TGTGCCAGCAGCCGGGACCAGGGAGACTATGGCTACACCTTC	CASSRDQGDYGYTF